One and the same sample provided the 30 T cell receptor beta chains below, sequenced in a study of T cell responses to AZD1222 COVID-19 vaccine. Measured with immunoSEQ multiplex PCR; TCRdb has only the in-frame clones, and not every one. The sample has over 100,000 clones, 75% to 90% seen once. The sample here was peripheral blood, taken on day 0 of AZD1222 vaccination. These receptors all come from an adult in good health.

The chain uses TRBV5-1 and TRBJ2-7; D remains unclear. CDR1 is SGHRS and CDR2 is YFSETQ in the germline V gene. V dropped 4 bases and J dropped 3 bases, with 20 bases sitting between them. This CDR3 has 16 residues. The CDR3 region is CASSPDTASSNYEQYF. Here the CDR3 DNA reads TGCGCCAGCAGCCCCGACACGGCCTCATCGAACTACGAGCAGTACTTC.

This clone appeared a single time. CDR3 amino acids: CASSPPGENTEAFF. The CDR3 coding sequence is TGTGCCAGCTCACCGCCGGGGGAGAACACTGAAGCTTTCTTT. This sequence joins TRBV18 and TRBJ1-1; tentative D call: TRBD1 (5 bases). V was pared by 3 bases and J by 1 base, with 9 bases between. Germline assignment: CDR1 KGHSH and CDR2 LQKENI. The CDR3 consists of 14 residues.

The chain has TRBV27 and TRBJ1-1; D remains unclear. Trimming took off 4 bases at V and 0 bases at J, with 9 bases between the two ends. Germline CDR1 is MNHEY and CDR2 is SMNVEV (reference sequence). CDR3 size: 14 residues. The CDR3 loop is CASSYGRLNTEAFF. Written as DNA, the CDR3 is TGTGCCAGCAGTTATGGCAGACTGAACACTGAAGCTTTCTTT.

A single count supports this clone. The chain carries TRBV6-5 and TRBJ1-2; 7 nucleotides align to TRBD1. The V segment lost 6 bases and the J segment 0 bases; nucleotides outside the gene matches: 4. The CDR3 is 14 amino acids. The germline gives CDR1 MNHEY, CDR2 SVGAGI. The CDR3 DNA reads TGTGCCAGCAGCCGGACAGGAACTAACTATGGCTACACCTTC. Translation gives CASSRTGTNYGYTF.

The V gene is TRBV5-1, the J gene TRBJ2-1, with 9 bases that match TRBD2. With 4 bases clipped from V and 3 bases from J, the junction kept 5 bases outside the gene matches. Germline values: CDR1 SGHRS, CDR2 YFSETQ. The CDR3 totals 15 residues. CDR3 in DNA: TGCGCCAGCAGCGGGGGACTAGCAAGCTACAATGAGCAGTTCTTC. It yields the protein CASSGGLASYNEQFF. Looking up the rest from reference TRBV5-1 and TRBJ2-1 gives the full variable domain: KAGVTQTPRYLIKTRGQQVTLSCSPISGHRSVSWYQQTPGQGLQFLFEYFSETQRNKGNFPGRFSGRQFSNSRSEMNVSTLELGDSALYLCASSGGLASYNEQFFGPGTRLTVL.

This clone was recorded only once. The V gene is TRBV10-2, the J gene TRBJ2-7, with TRBD1 matching over 8 bases. V was pared by 8 bases and J by 4 bases, with 13 bases of the junction left unmatched. The CDR3 spans 15 residues. Germline CDR1 reads WSHSY; CDR2 reads SAAADI. This CDR3 reads CASAHMTTGVYEQYF. CDR3 nucleotide sequence: TGCGCCAGCGCCCACATGACGACAGGGGTGTACGAGCAGTACTTC.

This rearrangement joins TRBV6-5 to TRBJ1-1; D ambiguous. Germline CDR1 and CDR2: MNHEY and SVGAGI. Between the trimmed V and J ends, which lost 7 bases and 6 bases, there was a span of 21 bases. There are 15 residues in the CDR3. DNA of the CDR3: TGTGCCAGCATTCCGAAACGGAGTGGAGGCGCTGAAGCTTTCTTT. Translating gives CASIPKRSGGAEAFF.

The gene calls are TRBV12-5 and TRBJ1-2; D gene uncertain. The CDR3 sequence is 14 residues long. The germline V and J ends were trimmed by 4 bases and 0 bases, with 9 bases remaining between them. Germline loops: CDR1 LGHNT, CDR2 FRNRAP. The CDR3 protein is CASGWNFTNYGYTF. In DNA, the CDR3 is TGTGCTAGTGGTTGGAATTTTACTAACTATGGCTACACCTTC.

The V gene is TRBV19, the J gene TRBJ2-2, with a possible D match to TRBD2 (6 bases). The V end was cut by 1 base, the J end by 1 base, with 10 bases between. Per germline, CDR1 LNHDA and CDR2 SQIVND (reference sequence). CDR3 length equals 16 residues. The CDR3 reads CASSIVTSRNTGELFF. CDR3 nucleotides: TGTGCCAGTAGTATAGTAACTAGCCGGAACACCGGGGAGCTGTTTTTT.

The chain recombines TRBV6-5 with TRBJ1-1; 8 bases line up with TRBD1. The CDR3 is 15 residues long. The trim removed 2 bases at V and 5 bases at J, leaving 7 bases unmatched. Germline CDR1 is MNHEY and CDR2 is SVGAGI. The CDR3 nucleotides are TGTGCCAGCAGTTACACCGGACAGGGCGGGACTGAAGCTTTCTTT. It yields the protein CASSYTGQGGTEAFF.

This chain connects TRBV2 to TRBJ2-1; D gene unclear. The CDR3 runs to 17 residues. Trimming cost V 1 base and J 11 bases, with 24 bases left between them. Germline CDR1 SNHLY, CDR2 FYNNEI. CDR3 amino acids: CASSEGQGASLDGQQFF. Written as DNA, the CDR3 is TGTGCCAGCAGTGAAGGGCAAGGAGCCTCTTTAGACGGTCAGCAGTTCTTC.

The chain uses TRBV14 and TRBJ1-6, with D unclear. V lost 5 bases and J 9 bases, leaving 11 bases between the germline ends. Germline assignment: CDR1 SGHDN and CDR2 FVKESK. There are 13 residues in the CDR3. This chain's CDR3 is CASSGDGSSPLHF. Written as DNA, the CDR3 is TGTGCCAGCAGCGGGGATGGAAGTTCACCCCTCCACTTT.

The V call is TRBV7-9, the J call TRBJ1-2; a possible D gene is TRBD1 (5 bases). Germline assignment: CDR1 SEHNR and CDR2 FQNEAQ (reference sequence). The V and J ends lost 5 bases and 6 bases respectively, with 22 bases between them. The CDR3 contains 16 residues. CDR3 amino acids: CASSPLPGPQGNGYTF. CDR3 nucleotide sequence: TGTGCCAGCAGCCCTCTCCCGGGACCTCAAGGAAATGGCTACACCTTC.

The rearrangement joins TRBV19 to TRBJ1-6, with 8 bases lining up with TRBD1. Unmatched junction bases numbered 17, after V lost 3 bases and J lost 16 bases. CDR1 and CDR2 (germline): LNHDA, SQIVND (reference sequence). The length of the CDR3 is 16 residues. Here the CDR3 DNA reads TGTGCCAGTAGTATTTTCGGGACAGGCGCTGCCCTAATTCTCCACTTT. It is translated as CASSIFGTGAALILHF. Drawing the rest from reference TRBV19 and TRBJ1-6, the complete variable domain is DGGITQSPKYLFRKEGQNVTLSCEQNLNHDAMYWYRQDPGQGLRLIYYSQIVNDFQKGDIAEGYSVSREKKESFPLTVTSAQKNPTAFYLCASSIFGTGAALILHFGNGTRLTVT.

This chain links TRBV5-6 with TRBJ1-2; no definite D call. V was cut by 6 bases and J by 8 bases, with 17 bases left in between. The CDR3 runs 13 residues. Germline V gene lookup returns CDR1 SGHDT and CDR2 YYEEEE. CDR3 nucleotides: TGTGCCAGCATGTATCGATATCCAGAGGGCTACACCTTC. It specifies CASMYRYPEGYTF. Drawing the rest from reference TRBV5-6 and TRBJ1-2, the complete variable domain is DAGVTQSPTHLIKTRGQQVTLRCSPKSGHDTVSWYQQALGQGPQFIFQYYEEEERQRGNFPDRFSGHQFPNYSSELNVNALLLGDSALYLCASMYRYPEGYTFGSGTRLTVV.

The V gene is TRBV6-5, the J gene TRBJ2-2; unclear D gene. The ends were cut back, 7 bases at V and 2 bases at J, with 11 bases in the middle. This CDR3 region has 14 residues. Germline CDR1 reads MNHEY; CDR2 reads SVGAGI. CDR3 sequence (DNA): TGTGCCAGCAAACCGGGCTCCAACACCGGGGAGCTGTTTTTT. The encoded protein is CASKPGSNTGELFF.

The chain uses TRBV19 and TRBJ1-1, with TRBD1 as a possible D gene (5 bases). CDR3 length: 12 residues. Germline CDR1 and CDR2: LNHDA and SQIVND (reference sequence). Trimming cost V 6 bases and J 4 bases, with 9 bases left between them. In DNA form, the CDR3 reads TGTGCCAGTAGGGGACCGGGCACTGAAGCTTTCTTT. Its protein is CASRGPGTEAFF.

The gene calls are TRBV7-9 and TRBJ1-2; D is possibly TRBD1 (6 bases). CDR1 is SEHNR and CDR2 is FQNEAQ in the germline V gene (reference sequence). This CDR3 is 15 amino acids long. With 7 bases removed from V and 8 bases from J, the gap between germline ends came to 23 bases. The CDR3 nucleotides are TGTGCCAGCAAACTTCCGGGACAAGGGGAGGGCGGCTACACCTTC. Translating gives CASKLPGQGEGGYTF.

CDR3: CASLMGTGMNTEAFF. The CDR3 bases are TGTGCCAGCTTGATGGGGACAGGGATGAACACTGAAGCTTTCTTT. The rearrangement joins TRBV6-5 to TRBJ1-1; 9 bases map to TRBD1. Trimming cost V 8 bases and J 0 bases; bases outside gene matches: 7. The CDR3 is 15 residues long. Germline V CDR1 and CDR2: MNHEY, SVGAGI.

The genes are TRBV6-2 or TRBV6-3 and TRBJ2-5; D not resolved. The germline V and J ends were trimmed by 6 bases and 2 bases, with 4 bases remaining between them. This CDR3 is 11 amino acids long. Per the germline V gene, CDR1 is MNHEY and CDR2 is SVGEGT. As DNA, the CDR3 is TGTGCCAGCAGCAAACAAGAGACCCAGTACTTC. Amino acids: CASSKQETQYF.

The gene calls are TRBV5-8 and TRBJ2-1; 7 bases are a match to TRBD2. Germline loops: CDR1 SGHTS, CDR2 YDEGEE. Germline trimming cut 2 bases from V and 0 bases from J; bases unmatched to any gene: 5. The CDR3 contains 16 residues. The CDR3 loop is CASSLGSSGSYNEQFF. Here the CDR3 DNA reads TGTGCCAGCAGCTTAGGGTCTAGCGGCTCCTACAATGAGCAGTTCTTC.

J is TRBJ2-5 and V is TRBV7-9; possibly TRBD1 for D (5 bases). The CDR3 is 14 amino acids. Germline V gene sequence: CDR1 SEHNR, CDR2 FQNEAQ (reference sequence). Trimming left V 5 bases short and J 0 bases short, with 10 bases between. The CDR3 region has the DNA TGTGCCAGCAGCCAGGGCTTGTACCAAGAGACCCAGTACTTC. It yields the protein CASSQGLYQETQYF.

This chain uses TRBV6-5 with TRBJ2-5; D might be TRBD1 (6 bases). This CDR3 spans 15 amino acids. The V end was cut by 8 bases, the J end by 4 bases, with 20 bases between. The germline V gene has CDR1 MNHEY and CDR2 SVGAGI. As DNA, the CDR3 is TGTGCCAGCTTGCCGAGGGGGTGGGGCGGAGAGACCCAGTACTTC. Its protein product is CASLPRGWGGETQYF.

The J gene is TRBJ1-2, the V gene TRBV19, with TRBD1 matching 9 bases. Germline V gene sequence: CDR1 LNHDA, CDR2 SQIVND (reference sequence). After removal of 6 bases from V and 5 bases from J, the junction contained 10 bases not matched to a gene. This CDR3 spans 15 amino acids. CDR3 DNA sequence: TGTGCCAGTAGCCAAGGGACAGGGAATGATTATGGCTACACCTTC. It codes for CASSQGTGNDYGYTF.

In its sample, this clone was seen once. The gene calls are TRBV6-2 or TRBV6-3 and TRBJ1-5, with D hard to call. V lost 0 bases and J 7 bases, leaving 4 bases between the germline ends. There are 12 residues in the CDR3. Germline CDR1 is MNHEY and CDR2 is SVGEGT. DNA for the CDR3: TGTGCCAGCAGTTACTCGGACCAGCCCCAGCATTTT. Amino acids: CASSYSDQPQHF.

The genes are TRBV6-1 and TRBJ2-7; 8 bases fit TRBD1. Looked up from germline, CDR1 is MNHNS and CDR2 is SASEGT. This CDR3 contains 15 residues. Trimming took 3 bases from V and 3 from J; bases not matched to a gene: 7. CDR3 sequence (DNA): TGTGCCAGCAGTGAGGCCGGGACAGGACTCTACGAGCAGTACTTC. As protein: CASSEAGTGLYEQYF.

This clone was found once. Here the CDR3 DNA reads TGTGCCAGTAGTATAGGTCCGACAGGGAGTCGAAACACCATATATTTT. Protein product: CASSIGPTGSRNTIYF. The chain carries TRBV19 and TRBJ1-3, with 7 bases identical to TRBD1. V trimming: 1 base; J trimming: 5 bases; junction bases outside the gene matches: 8. Germline loops: CDR1 LNHDA, CDR2 SQIVND (reference sequence). There are 16 residues in the CDR3.

The chain links TRBV11-3 to TRBJ2-1; possible D gene TRBD2, 7 bases. CDR3 size: 14 residues. V gave up 4 bases and J gave up 8 bases, with 15 bases separating them. CDR1 and CDR2 (germline): SGHNT, YENEEA. The CDR3: CASSWRGPRDEQFF. CDR3 in DNA: TGTGCCAGCAGCTGGCGGGGGCCAAGGGATGAGCAGTTCTTC.

In this sample, this clone turned up once. The V gene is TRBV2, the J gene TRBJ1-4; perhaps TRBD1 as D (6 bases). Trimming removed 8 bases from V and 1 base from J, with 14 bases in between. The CDR3 is 15 amino acids. Germline CDR1 is SNHLY and CDR2 is FYNNEI. CDR3 nucleotides: TGTGCCAGCCAGGGGCAGGGGTTAACTAATGAAAAACTGTTTTTT. Its protein is CASQGQGLTNEKLFF.

This chain uses TRBV19 with TRBJ1-5, with D tentatively TRBD1 (5 bases). Germline V CDR1 and CDR2: LNHDA, SQIVND (reference sequence). The CDR3 is made up of 15 amino acids. Trimming took off 5 bases at V and 4 bases at J, with 15 bases between the two ends. CDR3 sequence reads: CASSVGGGWNQPQHF. The CDR3 coding sequence is TGTGCCAGTAGTGTTGGGGGGGGTTGGAATCAGCCCCAGCATTTT.